Below, 27 T cell receptor beta chains from the same sample are listed, as sequenced in a study of T cell repertoires in cytomegalovirus infection. One entry per CDR3 protein, called by TCRdb with MiXCR from the reads. This table holds approximately 500,000 distinct CDR3 sequences, over 9% found once. The sequenced sample was PBMCs. These receptors came from a human donor in good health (CMV status not recorded). Some clones in this sample may be carry-over from other donors' samples.

This clonotype was seen many times. The chain joins TRBV7-3 to TRBJ2-3; D is possibly TRBD2 (6 bases). The CDR3 is made up of 15 amino acids. The V end lost 2 bases, the J end lost 2 bases, and 11 bases lay between the germline ends. Germline CDR1 and CDR2: SGHTA and FQGTGA. Here the CDR3 DNA reads TGTGCCAGCAGCTTAGGAGGGCCCTTCACAGATACGCAGTATTTT. Amino acid sequence: CASSLGGPFTDTQYF.

This clonotype was recorded many times. The V gene is TRBV6-2 or TRBV6-3, the J gene TRBJ2-7; 8 bases match TRBD2. Germline-derived CDR1 and CDR2 are MNHEY and SVGEGT. The CDR3 is 18 residues long. Trimming took 0 bases from V and 3 from J; bases not matched to a gene: 13. The CDR3: CASSYSTIWREEIYEQYF. CDR3 nucleotides: TGTGCCAGCAGTTACTCGACCATTTGGCGGGAGGAAATCTACGAGCAGTACTTC.

The rearrangement joins TRBV7-4 to TRBJ2-4; a possible D gene is TRBD2 (6 bases). Trimming shortened V by 0 bases and J by 3 bases, and 12 bases separated the two germline ends. The CDR3 is 16 amino acids. Germline CDR1 reads SGHVT; CDR2 reads SQSDAQ. The CDR3 region has the DNA TGTGCCAGCAGCTTAGCTCGGAGGGAAGGCAAAAACATTCAGTACTTC. Amino acid sequence: CASSLARREGKNIQYF.

The chain combines TRBV6-5 with TRBJ1-5, with D possibly matching TRBD1 (5 bases). V lost 6 bases to trimming and J lost 2 bases, with 11 bases between them. Germline lookup yields CDR1 MNHEY and CDR2 SVGAGI. The CDR3 spans 14 residues. This CDR3 reads CASRQQEGNQPQHF. DNA for the CDR3: TGTGCCAGCAGACAACAGGAGGGCAATCAGCCCCAGCATTTT.

This clonotype was found many times. The chain has TRBV11-2 and TRBJ2-5; tentative D call: TRBD1 (6 bases). Germline V gene data show CDR1 as SGHAT and CDR2 as FQNNGV. CDR3 size: 16 residues. V was trimmed by 5 bases and J by 5 bases, leaving 21 bases between them. The CDR3 sequence is CASSQHGTQWEETQYF. DNA for the CDR3: TGTGCCAGCAGCCAGCACGGGACACAATGGGAGGAGACCCAGTACTTC.

At least ten counts were recorded for this clonotype. The chain employs TRBV7-9 and TRBJ2-3, with a weak D call TRBD1 (6 bases). The CDR3 covers 17 residues. V dropped 5 bases and J dropped 0 bases, with 18 bases sitting between them. Germline V gives CDR1 SEHNR, CDR2 FQNEAQ (reference sequence). This CDR3 reads CASSPRAGGQSTDTQYF. CDR3 in DNA: TGTGCCAGCAGCCCCAGGGCAGGAGGACAGAGCACAGATACGCAGTATTTT.

This sequence joins TRBV29-1 and TRBJ1-5; D remains unclear. The CDR3 spans 13 residues. V lost 4 bases to trimming and J lost 3 bases, with 10 bases between them. The germline CDR1 and CDR2 sequences are SQVTM and ANQGSEA. In DNA form, the CDR3 reads TGCAGCGTTGCTGACACGATCAATCAGCCCCAGCATTTT. It is translated as CSVADTINQPQHF.

In this sample, this clonotype turned up many times. The J gene is TRBJ1-1, the V gene TRBV10-3; the match to TRBD1 covers 10 bases. The CDR3 consists of 17 residues. V lost 4 bases to trimming and J lost 0 bases; unmatched junction nucleotides: 8. The germline V gene encodes CDR1 ENHRY and CDR2 SYGVKD. Here the CDR3 reads CAISVTGGETMNTEAFF. In DNA, the CDR3 is TGTGCCATCAGTGTGACAGGGGGCGAAACAATGAACACTGAAGCTTTCTTT.

This clonotype was seen only a few times. This chain uses TRBV5-6 with TRBJ2-1, with D perhaps matching TRBD1 or TRBD2 (6 bases each). Germline assignment: CDR1 SGHDT and CDR2 YYEEEE. The CDR3 totals 16 residues. Trimming removed 0 bases at V and 9 bases at J, with 19 bases between. CDR3: CASSLEGGLPRGEQFF. For the CDR3, the DNA is TGTGCCAGCAGCTTGGAGGGGGGACTCCCCCGGGGTGAGCAGTTCTTC.

This clonotype came up many times. The chain has TRBV6-1 and TRBJ1-4; D is possibly TRBD1 (5 bases). The ends were cut back, 6 bases at V and 8 bases at J, with 22 bases in the middle. Germline V CDR1 and CDR2: MNHNS, SASEGT. The CDR3 has 16 amino acids. The CDR3 loop reads CASSRISSGGDEKLFF. The CDR3 DNA sequence: TGTGCCAGCAGCCGCATAAGTTCGGGGGGGGACGAAAAACTGTTTTTT.

This CDR3 is CATSRGKGAWNQPQHF. The CDR3 nucleotides read TGTGCCACCAGCAGGGGGAAGGGGGCTTGGAATCAGCCCCAGCATTTT. The chain has TRBV15 and TRBJ1-5; 7 bases align to TRBD1. J lost 4 bases, V lost 3 bases, and 9 bases had no gene match. Germline CDR1 reads LNHNV; CDR2 reads YYDKDF (reference sequence). The CDR3 contains 16 residues.

This clonotype was detected ten times or more. This rearrangement joins TRBV7-3 to TRBJ2-3; weak D call: TRBD2 (5 bases). V was shortened by 1 base and J by 0 bases, with 20 bases between the two germline ends. This CDR3 is 19 amino acids long. Germline V lookup: CDR1 SGHTA, CDR2 FQGTGA. CDR3 DNA sequence: TGTGCCAGCAGCTTAATTCCCCGTGGAGCGGACCCTAGCACAGATACGCAGTATTTT. Its protein is CASSLIPRGADPSTDTQYF.

This clonotype was counted at least ten times. The chain recombines TRBV7-3 with TRBJ2-5; 7 nucleotides match TRBD1. Germline trimming cut 5 bases from V and 4 bases from J; bases unmatched to any gene: 4. Looked up from germline, CDR1 is SGHTA and CDR2 is FQGTGA. This CDR3 has 13 amino acids. In nucleotides, the CDR3 is TGTGCCAGCAGCGTACAGGGGATAGAGACCCAGTACTTC. Its protein is CASSVQGIETQYF.

The chain carries TRBV30 and TRBJ1-2; 7 bases are shared with TRBD1. The trim removed 3 bases at V and 4 bases at J, leaving 5 bases unmatched. CDR1 GTSNPN and CDR2 SVGIG come from the germline V gene (reference sequence). This CDR3 contains 13 residues. The CDR3, as DNA: TGTGCCTGGAGCGGGGGACAGTTCTATGGCTACACCTTC. It encodes CAWSGGQFYGYTF.

The chain recombines TRBV2 with TRBJ1-1; 8 positions agree with TRBD1. CDR3 length: 14 amino acids. The V and J ends lost 3 bases and 4 bases, in that order; junction bases with no gene match: 4. Germline CDR1 SNHLY, CDR2 FYNNEI. The CDR3 is CASSDRGRGTEAFF. The CDR3 DNA reads as TGTGCCAGCAGTGACAGGGGGCGAGGCACTGAAGCTTTCTTT.

This chain uses TRBV20-1 with TRBJ2-2; D remains unclear. The CDR3 loop spans 13 amino acids. Germline CDR1 DFQATT, CDR2 SNEGSKA (reference sequence). The germline V and J ends were trimmed by 6 bases and 6 bases, with 14 bases remaining between them. CDR3 sequence reads: CSAEAAAAGELFF. CDR3 sequence (DNA): TGCAGTGCCGAGGCGGCGGCGGCCGGGGAGCTGTTTTTT.

This clonotype appeared many times. V gene TRBV2 combines with J gene TRBJ2-1; TRBD1 is a possible D gene (5 bases). V lost 4 bases, J lost 6 bases, and 13 bases lay in between. This CDR3 is 14 amino acids long. CDR1 is SNHLY, CDR2 FYNNEI, per germline. CDR3 nucleotides: TGTGCCAGCAGTGGATGGCAGGGCCCCAATGAGCAGTTCTTC. Encoded protein: CASSGWQGPNEQFF.

This clonotype was detected many times. This chain joins TRBV25-1 and TRBJ2-6; the D is unclear. The CDR3 is 14 residues long. V was clipped by 3 bases and J by 0 bases, with 3 bases between them. CDR1 and CDR2 (germline): MGHDK, SYGVNS. The CDR3 loop is CASSESSGANVLTF. CDR3 sequence (DNA): TGTGCCAGCAGTGAGAGCTCTGGGGCCAACGTCCTGACTTTC.

Note on this clonotype: This may be a read error, as it is one base from a much larger clone. V is TRBV3-1 and J is TRBJ1-1, with a possible D match to TRBD1 (5 bases). The CDR3 is 14 amino acids. Germline V gene lookup returns CDR1 LGHDT and CDR2 YNNKEL (reference sequence). CDR3 sequence (DNA): TGTGGCAGCAGCCAAACCCAGGGCGCCACTGAAGCTTTCTTT. It is translated as CGSSQTQGATEAFF.

The chain links TRBV18 to TRBJ1-1; D gene uncertain. Trimming shortened V by 6 bases and J by 4 bases, and 15 bases separated the two germline ends. The CDR3 sequence is 14 residues long. The germline gives CDR1 KGHSH, CDR2 LQKENI. In DNA, the CDR3 is TGTGCCAGCTCCCCCGACCTTGGAGCCACTGAAGCTTTCTTT. It specifies CASSPDLGATEAFF.

The V and J genes are TRBV5-1 and TRBJ2-3; 7 bases map to TRBD1. Germline V gene sequence: CDR1 SGHRS, CDR2 YFSETQ. V shed 0 bases and J 0 bases; nucleotides not matched to a gene: 4. The CDR3 contains 16 residues. The CDR3 DNA is TGCGCCAGCAGCTTGGCCGGGGACAGAAGCACAGATACGCAGTATTTT. Its translation is CASSLAGDRSTDTQYF. Filled out from reference TRBV5-1 and TRBJ2-3, the complete variable domain reads KAGVTQTPRYLIKTRGQQVTLSCSPISGHRSVSWYQQTPGQGLQFLFEYFSETQRNKGNFPGRFSGRQFSNSRSEMNVSTLELGDSALYLCASSLAGDRSTDTQYFGPGTRLTVL.

This clonotype was observed a few times. V gene TRBV30 combines with J gene TRBJ1-1, with D unresolved. V lost 7 bases to trimming and J lost 5 bases, with 17 bases between them. The CDR3 has 13 residues. The V gene's germline CDR1 is GTSNPN and CDR2 SVGIG (reference sequence). Here the CDR3 reads CALMPGVGTEAFF. CDR3 sequence (DNA): TGTGCCTTGATGCCCGGGGTCGGGACTGAAGCTTTCTTT.

The chain uses TRBV4-1 and TRBJ1-1, with D uncertain. Trimming pared 1 base from V and 0 bases from J, leaving 6 bases between. CDR3 size: 14 residues. Per germline, CDR1 MGHRA and CDR2 YSYEKL. CDR3 coding DNA: TGCGCCAGCAGCCAAGCCGGCTTGAACACTGAAGCTTTCTTT. Protein: CASSQAGLNTEAFF.

In its sample, this clonotype was seen many times. J is TRBJ1-3 and V is TRBV6-1; D gene unclear. CDR3 length: 16 residues. The germline CDR1 and CDR2 sequences are MNHNS and SASEGT. V lost 1 base and J 0 bases, leaving 10 bases between the germline ends. The DNA for the CDR3 is TGTGCCAGCAGTGAAGTTAGGCCGAGCTCTGGAAACACCATATATTTT. Translated: CASSEVRPSSGNTIYF.

This clonotype has a count of ten or more. This chain joins TRBV2 and TRBJ1-5; D gene unclear. V dropped 5 bases and J dropped 4 bases, with 12 bases sitting between them. Germline V lookup: CDR1 SNHLY, CDR2 FYNNEI. This CDR3 comprises 14 residues. The CDR3 nucleotides are TGTGCCAGCAGTTCGGGGTTTGGGAATCAGCCCCAGCATTTT. This encodes CASSSGFGNQPQHF.

The sample holds many counts of this clonotype. The chain joins TRBV7-8 to TRBJ2-3; 9 bases map to TRBD1. The CDR3 is 17 residues long. CDR1 and CDR2 from the germline V gene are SGHVS and FQNEAQ. With 4 bases clipped from V and 2 bases from J, the junction kept 10 bases outside the gene matches. Written as DNA, the CDR3 is TGTGCCAGCAGCTCATGGGGGACAGGGCTGGACACAGATACGCAGTATTTT. Encoded protein: CASSSWGTGLDTDTQYF.

This clonotype was counted many times. This rearrangement joins TRBV28 to TRBJ1-4, with a tentative D call TRBD1 (5 bases). In germline, CDR1 is MDHEN, CDR2 SYDVKM. V shed 4 bases and J shed 8 bases, with 14 bases lying between them. The CDR3 has 14 residues. The CDR3 sequence is CASSSRGVREKLFF. The CDR3 DNA follows: TGTGCCAGCAGTTCACGGGGGGTAAGGGAAAAACTGTTTTTT.